The present entry profiles one T cell receptor beta chain with its context. As yet, its antigen is unknown. This sample is drawn from a study of a mutant IDH1 vaccine in newly diagnosed glioma. Study background: During weeks 1, 3, 5, 7, 11, 15, 19 and 23, patients received eight vaccinations. An approximately 62% male, roughly 40% female split and a mean age of roughly 44 years characterized treated patients. Vaccines began 4-6 weeks after radiotherapy alone, or with temozolomide cycles. Study results and caveats: Among all patients, vaccine-induced immune responses occurred in 90% to 95%.

V lost 1 base and J lost 5; bases outside the gene matches: 8. Germline CDR1 and CDR2: SGDLS and YYNGEE. The CDR3 spans 15 residues. This table comes from immunoSEQ multiplex PCR, and its TCRdb copy is limited to in-frame clones, with some not included. This sample has under 150,000 clones; roughly 90% occur once, and the top ten carry more than 0.55%. As for time point: week 11, during vaccination. With topical imiquimod, each dose of the vaccine consisted of 300 ug of mutant IDH1 20-mer peptide. The sequence was collected from a woman between 50 and 59 years old with glioma. The V call is TRBV9, the J call TRBJ2-5; 7 bases fit TRBD1. The sequences come from PBMCs, collected from a glioma patient whose treatment included an IDH1 peptide vaccine. As DNA, the CDR3 is TGTGCCAGCAGCGTAACTCCGGACAGGTGGGAGACCCAGTACTTC. This gives the protein CASSVTPDRWETQYF.